A selection of T cell receptor beta chains follows, all from one sample in a study of shared clonotypes between healthy human individuals. Clones were read by immunoSEQ multiplex PCR, and TCRdb kept only the in-frame ones, dropping some. The sample consists of fewer than 1.6 million clones, just under 99% of them appearing once. The sequencing sample was made of naive CD4+ T cells sorted from blood. These receptors originate from a man aged 25 to 40 in good health. Each CDR3 is given with its conserved first and last residue. A D gene is named only where the DNA matches it firmly. Clone sizes are given selectively: once, few, many, or a class where the clone is expanded.

NA	TRBV7-2	NA	TRBJ2-7	TGTGCCAGCAGCTTAGGGGCCCTGGATGGCGAGCAGTACTTC	CASSLGALDGEQYF
TRBD2	TRBV7-9	NA	TRBJ2-1	TGTGCCAGCGGGGAATTTAGCGGGAGATTCTACAATGAGCAGTTCTTC	CASGEFSGRFYNEQFF
NA	TRBV6-6	NA	TRBJ1-5	TGTGCCAGCAGCCCTGGCGACCATACTCAGCCCCAGCATTTT	CASSPGDHTQPQHF
NA	TRBV7-2	once	TRBJ1-3	TGTGCCAGCAACCAATATACAGGGAACTCTGGAAACACCATATATTTT	CASNQYTGNSGNTIYF
TRBD2	TRBV6-5	once	TRBJ2-5	TGTGCCAGCGCTAGCGGGGAGACCCAGTACTTC	CASASGETQYF
TRBD1	TRBV6-1	NA	TRBJ2-5	TGTGCCAGCAAAACAGGGGAATCGGAGACCCAGTACTTC	CASKTGESETQYF
TRBD1	TRBV18	NA	TRBJ1-5	TGTGCCAGCTCCCCTACAGGGGCTGGTAATCAGCCCCAGCATTTT	CASSPTGAGNQPQHF
NA	TRBV10-2	NA	TRBJ2-5	TGCGCCAGCTATCCGGCGGGCAAAGGGAAAGAGACCCAGTACTTC	CASYPAGKGKETQYF
TRBD1	TRBV6-5	NA	TRBJ2-7	TGTGCCAGCAGTTACACTACCGGGACAGGTTACGGGCAGTACTTC	CASSYTTGTGYGQYF
TRBD2	TRBV7-8	NA	TRBJ2-1	TGTGCCAGCAGCCAGACTAGCGGGGGATACAATGAGCAGTTCTTC	CASSQTSGGYNEQFF
NA	TRBV2	NA	TRBJ2-2	TGTGCCAGCAGTGAACAAAGGGCCCAAAACACCGGGGAGCTGTTTTTT	CASSEQRAQNTGELFF
TRBD2	TRBV11-3	NA	TRBJ2-1	TGTGCCAGCAGCGCAAGCTGGCCTAGCGGTTACAATGAGCAGTTCTTC	CASSASWPSGYNEQFF
NA	TRBV19	once	TRBJ1-5	TGTGCCAGTAGTATAGACAGGGTGGTTCAGCCCCAGCATTTT	CASSIDRVVQPQHF
NA	TRBV5-4	NA	TRBJ2-5	TGTGCCAGCAGCCGTCGTGAGGAGACCCAGTACTTC	CASSRREETQYF
NA	TRBV29-1	NA	TRBJ2-7	TGCAGCGTTGGTGGCATATACGAGCAGTACTTC	CSVGGIYEQYF
NA	TRBV5-4	NA	TRBJ1-2	TGTGCCAGCAGCGCCTATGGTGACAGATTTCATGGCTACACCTTC	CASSAYGDRFHGYTF
NA	TRBV7-7	NA	TRBJ2-2	TGTGCTAGCAGCTGGCGTCTTGCTCCATCCCCCGGGGAGCTGTTTTTT	CASSWRLAPSPGELFF
NA	TRBV29-1	NA	TRBJ1-5	TGCAGCGTAGTACCGACAGGTTATAGCAATCAGCCCCAGCATTTT	CSVVPTGYSNQPQHF
NA	TRBV7-9	once	TRBJ1-1	TGTGCCAGCAGCCAAACAGGGACGAACACTGAAGCTTTCTTT	CASSQTGTNTEAFF
NA	TRBV10-1	NA	TRBJ2-3	TGCGCCAGCAGCTTTAATATTCAGGATACGCAGTATTTT	CASSFNIQDTQYF
NA	TRBV5-1	NA	TRBJ2-1	TGCGCCAGCAGCTTGGTTGGGTTGGCGGGCTACTCCTACAATGAGCAGTTCTTC	CASSLVGLAGYSYNEQFF
NA	TRBV5-4	NA	TRBJ2-7	TGTGCCAGCAGCCCCACCCCCACCGTAGCGTGGAGCTCCTACGAGCAGTACTTC	CASSPTPTVAWSSYEQYF
NA	TRBV14	NA	TRBJ1-1	TGTGCCAGCAGCCAATGGGGTCAGAACACTGAAGCTTTCTTT	CASSQWGQNTEAFF